The present T cell receptor beta chain was sequenced within a study of cytomegalovirus exposure and HLA in healthy donors. Findings and limits, study-wide: Earlier results showed most TCR beta V segments being productive about 87% or about 30% of the time.

Germline lookup yields CDR1 MDHEN and CDR2 SYDVKM. V was trimmed by 3 bases and J by 5 bases, leaving 7 bases between them. The CDR3 loop spans 13 amino acids. Researchers ran the PCR with 60 Vbeta and 13 Jbeta primers. Measured with immunoSEQ multiplex PCR; TCRdb has only the in-frame clones, and not every one. The sample includes some 120,000 clones, 80% seen only once; the top ten take roughly 3.5%. On this clone: Its cognate antigen is unknown.

When sampled, the donors appeared nominally healthy, though they likely had unrecorded immune exposures. Input material: PBMCs. This chain uses TRBV28 with TRBJ2-2; D gene ambiguous. This receptor was taken from a male donor in good health and CMV-seronegative. The CDR3 DNA is TGTGCCAGCAGTTTTGCCGGTACCGGGGAGCTGTTTTTT. The encoded protein is CASSFAGTGELFF.